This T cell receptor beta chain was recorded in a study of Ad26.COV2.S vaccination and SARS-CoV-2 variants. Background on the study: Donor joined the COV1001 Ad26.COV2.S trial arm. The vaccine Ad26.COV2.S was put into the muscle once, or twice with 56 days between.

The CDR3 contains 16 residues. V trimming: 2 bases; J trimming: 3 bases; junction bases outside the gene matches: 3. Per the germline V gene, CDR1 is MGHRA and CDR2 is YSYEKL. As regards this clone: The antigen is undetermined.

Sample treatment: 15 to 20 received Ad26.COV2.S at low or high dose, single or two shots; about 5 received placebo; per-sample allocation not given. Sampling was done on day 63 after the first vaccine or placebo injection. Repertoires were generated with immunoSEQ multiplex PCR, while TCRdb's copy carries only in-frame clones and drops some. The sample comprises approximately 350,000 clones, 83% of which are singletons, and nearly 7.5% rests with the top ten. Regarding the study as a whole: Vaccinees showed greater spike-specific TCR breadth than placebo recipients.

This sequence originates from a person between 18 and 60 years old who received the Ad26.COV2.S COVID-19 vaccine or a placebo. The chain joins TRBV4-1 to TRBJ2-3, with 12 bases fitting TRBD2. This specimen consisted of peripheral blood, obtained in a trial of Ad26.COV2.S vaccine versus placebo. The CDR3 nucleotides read TGCGCCAGCAGCCAACTACTAGCGGGAGGTACAGATACGCAGTATTTT. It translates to CASSQLLAGGTDTQYF.